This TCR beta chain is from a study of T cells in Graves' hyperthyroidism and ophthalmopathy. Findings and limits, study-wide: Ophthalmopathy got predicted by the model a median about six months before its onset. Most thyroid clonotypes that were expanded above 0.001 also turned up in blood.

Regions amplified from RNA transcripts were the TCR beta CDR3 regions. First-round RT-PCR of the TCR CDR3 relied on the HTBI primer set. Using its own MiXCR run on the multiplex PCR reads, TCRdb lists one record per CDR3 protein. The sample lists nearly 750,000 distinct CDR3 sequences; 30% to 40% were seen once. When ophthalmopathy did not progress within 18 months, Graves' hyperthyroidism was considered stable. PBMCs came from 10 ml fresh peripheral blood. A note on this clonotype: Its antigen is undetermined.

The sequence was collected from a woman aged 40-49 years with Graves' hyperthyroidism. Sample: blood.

DNA for the CDR3: TGTGCCAGCGCTCAGGGGACCCACACTGAAGCTTTCTTT. This translates into CASAQGTHTEAFF. The J gene is TRBJ1-1, the V gene TRBV27; perhaps TRBD1 as D (6 bases). The V gene lost 8 bases and the J gene lost 3 bases, with 13 bases spanning the gap. Germline lookup yields CDR1 MNHEY and CDR2 SMNVEV (reference sequence). This CDR3 has 13 amino acids.